This TCR beta chain emerged from a study of control samples from healthy donors and cancer patients. The assay was immunoSEQ multiplex PCR, and TCRdb's table has in-frame clones only and misses some. The sample includes fewer than 50,000 clones, 85% to 95% of them seen just once. The V gene's germline CDR1 is LGHNA and CDR2 YSLEER. The CDR3 spans 14 residues. V lost 3 bases, J lost 5 bases, and 13 bases lay in between. This sequence was found in a man under 40 with colorectal cancer. Sequencing was performed on PBMCs. This sequence joins TRBV4-3 and TRBJ1-2; D is ambiguous. The DNA for the CDR3 is TGCGCCAGCAGCCAGGTTAGACGGAGTTATGGCTACACCTTC. Translated: CASSQVRRSYGYTF.